The 7 T cell receptor beta chains below were found in one sample sequenced in a study of OX40 agonist ivuxolimab in advanced cancers. This table comes from immunoSEQ multiplex PCR, and its TCRdb copy is limited to in-frame clones, with some not included. The sample lists about 46,000 clones, 82% occurring once. The input for sequencing was CD4+ or CD8+ T cells sorted from blood, taken in a trial of the OX40 agonist ivuxolimab. These receptors were collected from an adult with an advanced solid tumor such as melanoma, head and neck, liver or kidney cancer.

CDR3 nucleotide sequence: TGTGCCAGTAGTATTGGTAGCTCCTACGAGCAGTACTTC. This encodes CASSIGSSYEQYF. This rearrangement joins TRBV19 to TRBJ2-7; D gene unclear. V lost 3 bases and J lost 0, with 6 bases in between. Germline V gene lookup returns CDR1 LNHDA and CDR2 SQIVND (reference sequence). This CDR3 region has 13 residues. Looking up the rest from reference TRBV19 and TRBJ2-7 gives the full variable domain: DGGITQSPKYLFRKEGQNVTLSCEQNLNHDAMYWYRQDPGQGLRLIYYSQIVNDFQKGDIAEGYSVSREKKESFPLTVTSAQKNPTAFYLCASSIGSSYEQYFGPGTRLTVT.

This clone has only a few counts. The chain has TRBV30 and TRBJ2-3; tentatively, D is TRBD1 (5 bases). Trimming cost V 7 bases and J 3 bases, with 11 bases left between them. This CDR3 is 12 amino acids long. The germline CDR1 and CDR2 sequences are GTSNPN and SVGIG (reference sequence). CDR3 coding DNA: TGTGCCTCCATCAGGGTGACAGATACGCAGTATTTT. Protein sequence: CASIRVTDTQYF.

This clone has a handful of counts. The chain has TRBV19 and TRBJ1-1, with no clear D. The CDR3 length is 13 residues. Germline V CDR1 and CDR2: LNHDA, SQIVND (reference sequence). Trimming pared 4 bases from V and 0 bases from J, leaving 6 bases between. In DNA form, the CDR3 reads TGTGCCAGTAGTACCAGGCTGAACACTGAAGCTTTCTTT. Amino acid sequence: CASSTRLNTEAFF.

The V gene is TRBV2, the J gene TRBJ2-5, with D perhaps matching TRBD2 (6 bases). The CDR3 is 14 amino acids. The V and J ends lost 7 bases and 1 base respectively, with 13 bases between them. The germline gives CDR1 SNHLY, CDR2 FYNNEI. The CDR3 bases are TGTGCCAGCAAGGGCATACTAGCCCAAGAGACCCAGTACTTC. It encodes CASKGILAQETQYF.

The sample holds a few counts of this clone. The chain links TRBV19 to TRBJ1-6, with a tentative D call TRBD1 (6 bases). The germline V gene encodes CDR1 LNHDA and CDR2 SQIVND (reference sequence). The CDR3 covers 12 residues. Trimming took 9 bases from V and 10 from J, leaving 13 bases between them. This CDR3 is CASGTGSSPLHF. The CDR3 DNA reads TGTGCCAGCGGCACAGGGAGCTCACCCCTCCACTTT.

The sample holds a few counts of this clone. The chain couples TRBV5-8 to TRBJ1-6; D possibly corresponds to TRBD1 (5 bases). V lost 4 bases and J lost 3, with 20 bases in between. The CDR3 loop spans 18 amino acids. Germline CDR1 SGHTS, CDR2 YDEGEE. The CDR3 region has the DNA TGTGCCAGCAGCGGCCGGGACGGAGGCCTCATCTATAATTCACCCCTCCACTTT. Translation: CASSGRDGGLIYNSPLHF.

This clone was seen a single time. This chain joins TRBV7-9 and TRBJ1-1; D ambiguous. The CDR3 sequence is 16 residues long. In germline, CDR1 is SEHNR, CDR2 FQNEAQ (reference sequence). V shed 0 bases and J shed 1 base, with 12 bases lying between them. CDR3 in DNA: TGTGCCAGCAGCTTAGCTGGTTCTGGGTGGAACACTGAAGCTTTCTTT. Encoded protein: CASSLAGSGWNTEAFF.